This record covers a single TCR beta chain. Some clones are missing from TCRdb's copy, which holds only in-frame ones; the method was immunoSEQ multiplex PCR. This table holds some 80,000 clones, under 85% found once. The CDR3 runs 15 residues. In germline, CDR1 is MGHRA, CDR2 YSYEKL. V was clipped by 4 bases and J by 4 bases; unmatched bases: 7. This sample was included in a study of blood T cell repertoires in COVID-19. The sequenced sample was peripheral blood. This clonotype was sampled from a human donor in a cohort sampled during active COVID-19. V usage is TRBV4-1 and J usage is TRBJ2-7; 10 bases fit TRBD1. CDR3 residues: CASSRSGTGVYEQYF. The CDR3 DNA reads as TGCGCCAGCAGCCGCTCCGGGACAGGGGTGTACGAGCAGTACTTC.